These 30 T cell receptor beta chains originate from one sample sequenced in a study of blood T cells in healthy people across ages. Alongside a J-beta primer mix, a sample-barcoded 5' primer served in a second PCR lasting roughly 6 to 12 cycles. TCRdb analysed the 5' RACE reads with MiXCR anew, one entry per CDR3 protein. The repertoire holds over 450,000 distinct CDR3 sequences, with 24% as singletons. This sample was shared with a second study, whose subject was T cells of mothers and their children.

Source material: blood. The receptors here all came from a boy under 18 in good health.

This clonotype was observed a few times. The chain combines TRBV29-1 with TRBJ1-4, with D uncertain. The V end was cut by 7 bases, the J end by 5 bases, with 11 bases between. Germline loops: CDR1 SQVTM, CDR2 ANQGSEA. CDR3 length: 12 residues. This CDR3 reads CSAGRSNEKLFF. The CDR3, as DNA: TGCAGCGCCGGACGGTCGAATGAAAAACTGTTTTTT.

This clonotype was picked up a small number of times. This chain joins TRBV6-1 and TRBJ2-5; 7 bases align to TRBD2. The J call may be faulty, since TRBJ2-7 better matches the DNA end. Looked up from germline, CDR1 is MNHNS and CDR2 is SASEGT. The CDR3 contains 15 residues. The CDR3 here is CASSEDGGSIYEQYF. The CDR3 DNA reads as TGTGCCAGCAGTGAGGATGGCGGGAGTATCTACGAGCAGTACTTC.

The chain has TRBV5-5 and TRBJ2-5, with 11 bases aligning to TRBD2. V lost 4 bases, J lost 4 bases, and 3 bases stayed unmatched. The CDR3 sequence is 14 residues long. Germline V lookup: CDR1 SGHKS, CDR2 YYEKEE (reference sequence). CDR3 region: CASSKTSGAETQYF. As DNA, the CDR3 is TGTGCCAGCAGCAAGACTAGCGGGGCAGAGACCCAGTACTTC.

The V gene is TRBV28, the J gene TRBJ2-7; tentative D call: TRBD2 (6 bases). Germline V gives CDR1 MDHEN, CDR2 SYDVKM. This CDR3 is built from 16 residues. Between the trimmed V and J ends, which lost 3 bases and 3 bases, there was a span of 18 bases. This chain's CDR3 is CASSFWPQLGSYEQYF. The DNA of the CDR3 is TGTGCCAGCAGTTTTTGGCCCCAACTCGGGAGCTACGAGCAGTACTTC.

In its sample, this clonotype was seen a few times. The genes are TRBV29-1 and TRBJ2-5, with 12 bases that match TRBD2. The CDR3 length is 15 residues. Germline V gene data show CDR1 as SQVTM and CDR2 as ANQGSEA. J was trimmed by 6 bases and V by 7 bases; bases with no gene match: 12. CDR3 region: CSAVTSGSGEKTQYF. CDR3 coding DNA: TGCAGCGCTGTGACTAGCGGGAGTGGTGAAAAGACCCAGTACTTC. Drawing the rest from reference TRBV29-1 and TRBJ2-5, the complete variable domain is SAVISQKPSRDICQRGTSLTIQCQVDSQVTMMFWYRQQPGQSLTLIATANQGSEATYESGFVIDKFPISRPNLTFSTLTVSNMSPEDSSIYLCSAVTSGSGEKTQYFGPGTRLLVL.

This chain links TRBV2 with TRBJ2-6; D remains unclear. V shed 6 bases and J shed 2 bases, with 17 bases lying between them. CDR3 size: 17 residues. Germline V gene sequence: CDR1 SNHLY, CDR2 FYNNEI. This CDR3 is CASRVRTIPTGANVLTF. DNA of the CDR3: TGTGCCAGCAGGGTCCGGACGATTCCCACTGGGGCCAACGTCCTGACTTTC. The full variable domain, its missing parts supplied by reference TRBV2 and TRBJ2-6, is EPEVTQTPSHQVTQMGQEVILRCVPISNHLYFYWYRQILGQKVEFLVSFYNNEISEKSEIFDDQFSVERPDGSNFTLKIRSTKLEDSAMYFCASRVRTIPTGANVLTFGAGSRLTVL.

This clonotype was seen ten or more times. The chain is built from TRBV6-6 and TRBJ2-3; D gene ambiguous. Germline V gene data show CDR1 as MNHNY and CDR2 as SVGAGI (reference sequence). Trimming removed 0 bases from V and 5 bases from J, with 6 bases in between. The CDR3 spans 13 residues. CDR3 protein: CASSYSLVDTQYF. CDR3 in DNA: TGTGCCAGCAGTTACTCGCTAGTAGATACGCAGTATTTT.

This clonotype was counted between two and nine times. The rearrangement links TRBV3-1 to TRBJ2-1; 9 bases align to TRBD1. The germline gives CDR1 LGHDT, CDR2 YNNKEL (reference sequence). The CDR3 is 15 residues long. V lost 4 bases and J lost 7; bases outside the gene matches: 8. The DNA of the CDR3 is TGTGCCAGCAGCCGTCGGGACAGGGTGTTTAATGAGCAGTTCTTC. Translation gives CASSRRDRVFNEQFF.

This clonotype came up many times. The V gene is TRBV18, the J gene TRBJ1-1, with 9 nucleotides matching TRBD1. Germline trimming cut 3 bases from V and 5 bases from J; bases unmatched to any gene: 7. CDR3 size: 15 residues. Germline V CDR1 and CDR2: KGHSH, LQKENI. In DNA, the CDR3 is TGTGCCAGCTCACCCCCGGACAGGGGAGGTACTGAAGCTTTCTTT. Translating gives CASSPPDRGGTEAFF.

The chain couples TRBV5-6 to TRBJ2-5; 10 bases fit TRBD2. Germline V gene lookup returns CDR1 SGHDT and CDR2 YYEEEE. After removal of 3 bases from V and 7 bases from J, the junction contained 15 bases not matched to a gene. The length of the CDR3 is 17 residues. CDR3 sequence: CASSSTGLASPEGTQYF. CDR3 DNA: TGTGCCAGCAGCTCCACGGGACTAGCGTCTCCGGAAGGGACCCAGTACTTC.

This chain uses TRBV28 with TRBJ1-1, with 10 bases lining up with TRBD1. Losses at the gene ends were 4 bases for V and 4 bases for J; bases not matched to a gene: 9. The CDR3 totals 16 residues. CDR1 is MDHEN and CDR2 is SYDVKM in the germline V gene. CDR3 nucleotide sequence: TGTGCCAGCAGTTCGTTTGGGACAGGGGTGCTCACTGAAGCTTTCTTT. It encodes CASSSFGTGVLTEAFF.

This clonotype was counted between two and nine times. The chain couples TRBV28 to TRBJ1-3; the D is unclear. This CDR3 has 15 residues. Trimming stripped 8 bases from V and 7 bases from J, with 21 bases between. The germline V gene encodes CDR1 MDHEN and CDR2 SYDVKM. The DNA for the CDR3 is TGTGCCAGCGGTGGTCGAACTGAACTGGGGAACACCATATATTTT. Translated, it gives CASGGRTELGNTIYF.

The chain combines TRBV5-1 with TRBJ2-3; the match to TRBD2 covers 7 bases. Germline V gene sequence: CDR1 SGHRS, CDR2 YFSETQ. This CDR3 is 17 amino acids long. V lost 0 bases and J lost 0; bases outside the gene matches: 7. Written as DNA, the CDR3 is TGCGCCAGCAGCTTGGCCTGGGCGGGGGTAAGCACAGATACGCAGTATTTT. As protein: CASSLAWAGVSTDTQYF.

The J gene is TRBJ2-1, the V gene TRBV28; D not certain. The germline gives CDR1 MDHEN, CDR2 SYDVKM. This CDR3 is built from 12 residues. The ends were cut back, 6 bases at V and 13 bases at J, with 16 bases in the middle. The CDR3 region has the DNA TGTGCCAGCAGCTCACTACCCGGCGGCCAGTTCTTC. Protein: CASSSLPGGQFF.

This clonotype was seen only a few times. This chain uses TRBV7-6 with TRBJ2-7; TRBD2 matches at 15 bases. Per germline, CDR1 SGHVS and CDR2 FNYEAQ. This CDR3 has 13 residues. V trimming: 8 bases; J trimming: 4 bases; junction bases outside the gene matches: 0. The CDR3 protein is CASGLAGGYEQYF. Written as DNA, the CDR3 is TGTGCCAGCGGACTAGCGGGGGGGTACGAGCAGTACTTC. Filled out from reference TRBV7-6 and TRBJ2-7, the complete variable domain reads GAGVSQSPRYKVTKRGQDVALRCDPISGHVSLYWYRQALGQGPEFLTYFNYEAQQDKSGLPNDRFSAERPEGSISTLTIQRTEQRDSAMYRCASGLAGGYEQYFGPGTRLTVT.

This clonotype was picked up a small number of times. Here the CDR3 DNA reads TGTGCCAGCAGCTTAACAGAAAAGCCCTCACCCCTCCACTTT. Translation: CASSLTEKPSPLHF. This rearrangement joins TRBV7-8 to TRBJ1-6, with unresolved D. V was trimmed by 2 bases and J by 10 bases, leaving 12 bases between them. Looked up from germline, CDR1 is SGHVS and CDR2 is FQNEAQ. The CDR3 is made up of 14 amino acids. Full variable domain (remainder filled in from reference TRBV7-8 and TRBJ1-6): GAGVSQSPRYKVAKRGQDVALRCDPISGHVSLFWYQQALGQGPEFLTYFQNEAQLDKSGLPSDRFFAERPEGSVSTLKIQRTQQEDSAVYLCASSLTEKPSPLHFGNGTRLTVT.

V and J are TRBV7-2 and TRBJ2-5; TRBD1 aligns across 7 bases. The DNA end lines up better with TRBJ2-1; the J call may be wrong. Germline CDR1 and CDR2: SGHTA and FQGNSA. CDR3 length: 13 amino acids. The CDR3 here is CASSTYRGDEQFF. CDR3 DNA sequence: TGTGCCAGCAGCACGTACAGGGGCGATGAGCAGTTCTTC.

This clonotype was seen a handful of times. J is TRBJ2-7 and V is TRBV20-1; D might be TRBD1 or TRBD2, each matching 6 bases. The germline V and J ends were trimmed by 5 bases and 0 bases, with 20 bases remaining between them. The CDR3 totals 16 residues. Germline lookup yields CDR1 DFQATT and CDR2 SNEGSKA (reference sequence). The CDR3 sequence: CSAPGQAGRSSYEQYF. The CDR3 bases are TGCAGTGCTCCGGGACAAGCGGGCCGGAGCTCCTACGAGCAGTACTTC.

This clonotype was recorded a few times. The chain recombines TRBV15 with TRBJ1-4; no firm D call. Germline values: CDR1 LNHNV, CDR2 YYDKDF (reference sequence). There are 14 residues in the CDR3. The V end was cut by 0 bases, the J end by 8 bases, with 10 bases between. The chain's CDR3 is CATSRDPKAEKLFF. CDR3 DNA: TGTGCCACCAGCAGAGATCCCAAGGCAGAAAAACTGTTTTTT. Supplemented by reference TRBV15 and TRBJ1-4, the full variable domain reads DAMVIQNPRYQVTQFGKPVTLSCSQTLNHNVMYWYQQKSSQAPKLLFHYYDKDFNNEADTPDNFQSRRPNTSFCFLDIRSPGLGDTAMYLCATSRDPKAEKLFFGSGTQLSVL.

The rearrangement joins TRBV12-3 or TRBV12-4 to TRBJ1-4, with D possibly matching TRBD1 (6 bases). V was cut by 6 bases and J by 4 bases, with 12 bases left in between. The CDR3 is 14 residues long. CDR3 in amino acids: CASRADRYNEKLFF. The CDR3 region has the DNA TGTGCCAGCAGGGCTGACAGGTATAATGAAAAACTGTTTTTT.

A note on this clonotype: An end of the junction does not agree with germline; a read error may underlie this. The chain is built from TRBV12-3 or TRBV12-4 and TRBJ1-2; D unclear. The length of the CDR3 is 14 residues. The CDR3 reads CASSLAGSNYGYTF. The CDR3 DNA sequence: TGTGCCAGCAGTCTAGCCGGCTCCAACTATGGCTACACCTTC.

In this sample, this clonotype turned up once. The chain uses TRBV28 and TRBJ2-7; D perhaps matches TRBD1 (6 bases). Germline V gene sequence: CDR1 MDHEN, CDR2 SYDVKM. This CDR3 spans 13 amino acids. V was shortened by 4 bases and J by 3 bases, with 10 bases between the two germline ends. The CDR3: CASSYKDSYEQYF. In nucleotides, the CDR3 is TGTGCCAGCAGTTACAAGGACAGCTACGAGCAGTACTTC.

This clonotype was counted a few times. The chain recombines TRBV19 with TRBJ2-7; D call uncertain. The V end was cut by 0 bases, the J end by 1 base, with 7 bases between. Germline CDR1 LNHDA, CDR2 SQIVND (reference sequence). There are 14 residues in the CDR3. CDR3 DNA: TGTGCCAGTAGTATAGATCTTGGATCCTACGAGCAGTACTTC. Translation gives CASSIDLGSYEQYF.

The genes are TRBV27 and TRBJ2-3; unclear D gene. The V end lost 1 base, the J end lost 4 bases, and 9 bases lay between the germline ends. The CDR3 consists of 14 residues. Germline V gene data show CDR1 as MNHEY and CDR2 as SMNVEV (reference sequence). In nucleotides, the CDR3 is TGTGCCAGCAGTTTATACGAGGAATCAGATACGCAGTATTTT. Its protein is CASSLYEESDTQYF.

The genes are TRBV7-9 and TRBJ1-3, with D unclear. CDR3 length equals 13 residues. CDR1 SEHNR and CDR2 FQNEAQ come from the germline V gene (reference sequence). V lost 7 bases and J 0 bases, leaving 7 bases between the germline ends. The CDR3 DNA follows: TGTGCCAGCACTAGGCTCTCTGGAAACACCATATATTTT. This gives the protein CASTRLSGNTIYF.

The chain carries TRBV29-1 and TRBJ2-5; a weak D match, TRBD1 (5 bases). This CDR3 comprises 15 residues. Trimming left V 1 base short and J 0 bases short, with 12 bases between. Germline CDR1 is SQVTM and CDR2 is ANQGSEA. The CDR3 coding sequence is TGCAGCGTTGAAGGATGGTTAGGGGACCAAGAGACCCAGTACTTC. Residues: CSVEGWLGDQETQYF.

The chain joins TRBV7-3 to TRBJ2-7, with 8 bases that match TRBD1. The CDR3 contains 13 residues. The germline V gene encodes CDR1 SGHTA and CDR2 FQGTGA. J gave up 2 bases and V 6 bases, and 3 bases lay outside the gene matches. CDR3 residues: CASSVDRAYEQYF. DNA for the CDR3: TGTGCCAGCAGTGTGGACAGGGCCTACGAGCAGTACTTC.

This clonotype was observed a handful of times. The chain uses TRBV29-1 and TRBJ2-5; TRBD2 matches at 11 bases. The CDR3 consists of 14 residues. Germline CDR1 is SQVTM and CDR2 is ANQGSEA. Germline trimming cut 3 bases from V and 9 bases from J; bases unmatched to any gene: 9. The CDR3 DNA reads TGCAGCGTTGAGCTAGCGGGAGGTCTAGGGGCCCAGTACTTC. Its translation: CSVELAGGLGAQYF.

Comment on this clonotype: The junction departs from germline at one end; a sequencing error may be responsible. J is TRBJ2-1 and V is TRBV20-1; a possible D gene is TRBD2 (5 bases). The CDR3 has 12 residues. Germline V gene sequence: CDR1 DFQATT, CDR2 SNEGSKA (reference sequence). CDR3 nucleotides: TGCAGTGCTGGAGATTCCGGGGATGAGCAGTTCTTC. Amino acids: CSAGDSGDEQFF.

This clonotype was found many times. This chain joins TRBV28 and TRBJ2-7, with TRBD1 matching 8 bases. V lost 5 bases to trimming and J lost 4 bases; unmatched junction nucleotides: 10. CDR3 length: 15 residues. Germline CDR1 and CDR2: MDHEN and SYDVKM. CDR3 in amino acids: CASSTRTGRLYEQYF. As DNA, the CDR3 is TGTGCCAGCAGTACTCGGACAGGGAGGCTTTACGAGCAGTACTTC.